This entry concerns a single TCR beta chain. This clonotype was observed at least ten times. Its target antigen remains unknown. Base-call qualities are not available, and no considerably larger clone is one nucleotide away. This entry belongs to a study of T cells in Graves' hyperthyroidism and ophthalmopathy (dated by TCRdb to about 2019). Context from the whole study: Peripheral blood was collected at initial diagnosis, before any treatment. In several Graves' hyperthyroidism patients, the study also compared T-cell repertoires from thyroid tissue with T-cell repertoires from blood. The roughly 99 discovery patients were divided at random into training and test sets in a 7:3 ratio. Once sampling was done, hyperthyroidism patients were given methimazole at a starting dose of 30 mg daily, whereas ophthalmopathy patients were given high-dose intravenous methylprednisolone. Prospective prediction of ophthalmopathy was tested in an independent validation cohort of fewer than 20 hyperthyroidism patients and 15 to 17 patients who later progressed to ophthalmopathy. The paper reports TCR Vbeta CDR3 sequencing of 140 or so peripheral blood samples: approximately 41 ophthalmopathy, under 85 hyperthyroidism and approximately 17 progressor patients. To identify TCR V-J signatures that set the groups apart, the researchers used a discovery cohort of about a hundred patients, made up of approximately 43 with Graves' ophthalmopathy and 57 with stable Graves' hyperthyroidism.

Broad study findings and their caveats: Sample size was not statistically predetermined, and investigators were not blinded to group allocation. In validation, progression to ophthalmopathy was predicted by the model with roughly 71% sensitivity and roughly 72% specificity, a median of about 6.4 months before onset. Most expanded thyroid clonotypes (frequency above 0.001) were also detected in blood, suggesting blood repertoires may reflect thyroid immune responses. A 13 V-J signature model separated ophthalmopathy from stable hyperthyroidism, with just over 85% sensitivity and just under 84% specificity in cross-validation and 80%/75% in testing.

TCR beta CDR3 regions were amplified from RNA transcripts. For the first round of RT-PCR on the TCR CDR3, the HTBI primer set was used together with the Qiagen OneStep RT-PCR kit. Libraries were constructed in a second round of multiplex PCR, after which size selection and purification were carried out. The libraries were sequenced on an Illumina HiSeq2000 using paired-end 100 bp reads. The study's own analysis went as follows. Raw data were processed with SOAPnuke, discarding reads with adapters, uncalled bases, mean Phred below 15, or no exact constant-primer or identifier match. High-quality paired reads were merged with COPE v1.2.5, and unique nucleotide sequences were defined as clonotypes. MiTCR v1.1 was used to align the clonotypes against IMGT TRBV, TRBD and TRBJ reference segments. The analysis was restricted to V-J combinations with a frequency above 0.0001, which together covered 99.2% of the repertoires. The TCS score was defined as F50 (clonal expansion) divided by E x V (chaos), with BLOSUM62-based TCRdist calculated between CDR3 peptides within each V-J. Welch's t-statistics and random forest reduced 500 to 550 V-J features to 10 to 15, which were used in a naive Bayes classifier (R e1071). TCRdb cleaned the public reads at Q25 with fastp, built clones with MiXCR and kept in-frame beta chains. Rows matching on CDR3 protein sequence are summarized as one entry with the most common DNA and genes. These V and J calls are TCRdb output, not the study's own analysis. In this sample the table shows a few hundred thousand distinct CDR3 sequences, roughly 14% of which occur a single time. Roughly a fifth of the sample belongs to the ten largest clones.

Counted from cysteine to phenylalanine, this CDR3 has 15 amino acids. Just the 45-base CDR3 DNA is kept, in frame starting at base 1. Trimming takes 6 bases off V and 8 bases off J; junction bases not matched to a gene: 13. Sequences GTSNPN (CDR1) and SVGIG (CDR2) are obtained from the germline V gene (reference sequence). Moderately to severely active disease, a Clinical Activity Score of at least 3, a NOSPECS grade of at least 4, and a duration under 3 months were present in ophthalmopathy patients. Patients with uncontrolled infections, other autoimmune diseases, pregnancy or lactation were excluded. Diagnoses relied on clinical symptoms, serum thyroxine and TRAb, thyroid ultrasound and orbital computed tomography. PBMCs were isolated from more than 8 ml of fresh peripheral blood by Ficoll-Paque density gradient centrifugation. Trizol reagent was used to extract total RNA, and RNA quality was then checked on an Agilent 2100 Bioanalyzer.

Sequenced: blood. The sequence derives from a woman aged 25 to 39 with Graves' ophthalmopathy. The receptor chain draws on TRBV30 and TRBJ2-2; the central 9 bases match TRBD2. For the CDR3, the sequence is CACQVAGAWRGELFF. The nucleotides are TGTGCCTGTCAAGTAGCGGGGGCCTGGAGGGGGGAGCTGTTTTTT.